This T cell receptor (beta chain) was captured by sequencing in a study of naive and memory T cell subsets. Broader study findings: The RNA method is potentially sensitive to activation and differentiation changes.

Trimming shortened V by 0 bases and J by 5 bases, and 8 bases separated the two germline ends. CDR3 length: 13 residues. The V gene's germline CDR1 is SGHRS and CDR2 YFSETQ. Amplification of ligated cDNA took four PCR rounds with SP2 and nested alpha and beta constant primers. Alpha and beta constant region primers primed reverse transcription for blood and skin samples. TCRdb reprocessed the 5' RACE reads with MiXCR, giving one entry per CDR3 protein. Here the sample spans more than 50,000 distinct CDR3 sequences, 8% being singletons. This clonotype was seen ten or more times. Its antigen is unknown. A UMI-containing oligonucleotide was joined by 3' ligation to the TCR cDNA template. Cells were not sorted; total RNA input targeted roughly 1 to 1000 ng.

The clonotype was recovered from a female donor in good health. The chain employs TRBV5-1 and TRBJ1-1; D unclear. The CDR3 DNA follows: TGCGCCAGCAGCTTGGGGGTCCGAACTGAAGCTTTCTTT. Its protein product is CASSLGVRTEAFF. Full variable domain (remainder filled in from reference TRBV5-1 and TRBJ1-1): KAGVTQTPRYLIKTRGQQVTLSCSPISGHRSVSWYQQTPGQGLQFLFEYFSETQRNKGNFPGRFSGRQFSNSRSEMNVSTLELGDSALYLCASSLGVRTEAFFGQGTRLTVV.